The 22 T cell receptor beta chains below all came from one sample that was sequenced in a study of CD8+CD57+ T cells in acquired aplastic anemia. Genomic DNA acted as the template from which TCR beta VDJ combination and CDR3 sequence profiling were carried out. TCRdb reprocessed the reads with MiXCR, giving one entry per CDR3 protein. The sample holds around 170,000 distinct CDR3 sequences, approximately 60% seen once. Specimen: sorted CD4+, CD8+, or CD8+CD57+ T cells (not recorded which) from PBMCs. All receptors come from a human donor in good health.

CDR3 sequence reads: CASRQELALSSYNEQFF. For the CDR3, the DNA is TGTGCCAGCAGGCAGGAACTAGCGCTGAGCTCCTACAATGAGCAGTTCTTC. The J gene is TRBJ2-1, the V gene TRBV2, with TRBD2 matching over 7 bases. This CDR3 is 17 amino acids long. The V gene end was trimmed by 6 bases and the J gene end by 0 bases; junction bases not matched to a gene: 11. Germline V gene lookup returns CDR1 SNHLY and CDR2 FYNNEI. The full variable domain, completed using reference TRBV2 and TRBJ2-1, is EPEVTQTPSHQVTQMGQEVILRCVPISNHLYFYWYRQILGQKVEFLVSFYNNEISEKSEIFDDQFSVERPDGSNFTLKIRSTKLEDSAMYFCASRQELALSSYNEQFFGPGTRLTVL.

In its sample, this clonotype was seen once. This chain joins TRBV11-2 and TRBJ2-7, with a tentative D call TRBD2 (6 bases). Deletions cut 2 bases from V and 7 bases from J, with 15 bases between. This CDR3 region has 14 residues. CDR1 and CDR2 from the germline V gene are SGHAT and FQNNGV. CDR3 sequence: CASSLLEGPWEQYF. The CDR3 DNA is TGTGCCAGCAGCTTATTGGAGGGCCCCTGGGAGCAGTACTTC.

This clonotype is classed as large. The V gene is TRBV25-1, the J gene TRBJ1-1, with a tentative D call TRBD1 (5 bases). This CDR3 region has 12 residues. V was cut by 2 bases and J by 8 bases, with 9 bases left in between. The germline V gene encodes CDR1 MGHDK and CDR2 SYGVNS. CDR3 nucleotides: TGTGCCAGCAGTGAAGGGGCCGGGGAAGCTTTCTTT. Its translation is CASSEGAGEAFF.

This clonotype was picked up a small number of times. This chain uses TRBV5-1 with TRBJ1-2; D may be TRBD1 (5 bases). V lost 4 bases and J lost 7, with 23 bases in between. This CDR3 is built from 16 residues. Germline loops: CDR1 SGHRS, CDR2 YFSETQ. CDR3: CASSLGGGKVGRGYTF. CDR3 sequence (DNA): TGCGCCAGCAGCCTTGGGGGTGGTAAAGTTGGTCGTGGCTACACCTTC.

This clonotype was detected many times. This CDR3 reads CSATTVNTGELFF. In DNA form, the CDR3 reads TGCAGTGCTACTACAGTGAACACCGGGGAGCTGTTTTTT. This chain uses TRBV20-1 with TRBJ2-2; the D is unclear. Germline values: CDR1 DFQATT, CDR2 SNEGSKA (reference sequence). CDR3 length: 13 amino acids. Trimming shortened V by 4 bases and J by 1 base, and 7 bases separated the two germline ends.

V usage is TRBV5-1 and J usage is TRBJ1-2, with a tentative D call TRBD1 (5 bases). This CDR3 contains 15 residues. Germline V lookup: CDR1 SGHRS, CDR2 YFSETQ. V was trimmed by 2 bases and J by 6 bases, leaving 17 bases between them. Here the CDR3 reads CASSFRGRASDGYTF. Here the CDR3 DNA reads TGCGCCAGCAGCTTTAGAGGCAGGGCCTCTGATGGCTACACCTTC.

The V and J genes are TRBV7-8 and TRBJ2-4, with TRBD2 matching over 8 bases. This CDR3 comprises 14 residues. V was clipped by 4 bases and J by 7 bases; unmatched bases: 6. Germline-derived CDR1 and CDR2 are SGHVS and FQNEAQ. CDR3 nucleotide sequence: TGTGCCAGCAGCTCCTACGGGGGGGCGAACATTCAGTACTTC. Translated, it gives CASSSYGGANIQYF.

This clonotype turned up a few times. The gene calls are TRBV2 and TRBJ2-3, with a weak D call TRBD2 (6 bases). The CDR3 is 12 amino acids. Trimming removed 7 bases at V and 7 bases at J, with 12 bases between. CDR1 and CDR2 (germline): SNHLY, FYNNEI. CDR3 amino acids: CASIKGRNTQYF. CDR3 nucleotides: TGTGCCAGCATAAAGGGGAGGAATACGCAGTATTTT.

This CDR3 is CATSSPVTGTYNEQFF. For the CDR3, the DNA is TGTGCCACCAGCAGCCCGGTGACTGGGACCTACAATGAGCAGTTCTTC. J is TRBJ2-1 and V is TRBV15; D is unresolved. Between the trimmed V and J ends, which lost 3 bases and 2 bases, there was a span of 14 bases. The CDR3 has 16 residues. Germline V gene data show CDR1 as LNHNV and CDR2 as YYDKDF (reference sequence).

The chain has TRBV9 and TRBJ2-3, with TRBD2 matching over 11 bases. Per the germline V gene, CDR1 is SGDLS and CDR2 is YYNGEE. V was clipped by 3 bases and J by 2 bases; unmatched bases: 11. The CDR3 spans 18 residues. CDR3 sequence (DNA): TGTGCCAGCAGCGCCGGACCGACTAGCGGGACTTACACAGATACGCAGTATTTT. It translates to CASSAGPTSGTYTDTQYF.

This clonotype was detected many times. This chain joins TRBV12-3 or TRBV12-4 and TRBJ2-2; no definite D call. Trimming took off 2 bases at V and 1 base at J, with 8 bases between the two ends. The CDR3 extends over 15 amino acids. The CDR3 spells CASSLIRGNTGELFF. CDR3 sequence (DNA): TGTGCCAGCAGTTTAATTAGAGGGAACACCGGGGAGCTGTTTTTT.

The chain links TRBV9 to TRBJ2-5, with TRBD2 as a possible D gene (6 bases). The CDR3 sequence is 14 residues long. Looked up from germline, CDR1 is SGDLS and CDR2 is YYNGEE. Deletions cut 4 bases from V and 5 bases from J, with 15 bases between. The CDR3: CASSHTTRVETQYF. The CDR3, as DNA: TGTGCCAGCAGCCACACGACTAGAGTGGAGACCCAGTACTTC.

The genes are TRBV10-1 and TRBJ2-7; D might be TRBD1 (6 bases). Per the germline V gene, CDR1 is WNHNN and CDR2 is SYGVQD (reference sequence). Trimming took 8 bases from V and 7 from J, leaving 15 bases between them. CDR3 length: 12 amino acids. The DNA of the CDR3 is TGCGCCAGCTCAAACAGGGTTGGGGAGCAGTACTTC. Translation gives CASSNRVGEQYF.

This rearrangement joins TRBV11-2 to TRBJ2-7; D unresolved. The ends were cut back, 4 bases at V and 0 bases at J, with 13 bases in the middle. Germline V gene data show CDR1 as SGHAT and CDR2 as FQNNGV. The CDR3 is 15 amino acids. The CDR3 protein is CASSSQPGSSYEQYF. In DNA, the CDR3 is TGTGCCAGCAGCTCCCAGCCGGGCAGCTCCTACGAGCAGTACTTC.

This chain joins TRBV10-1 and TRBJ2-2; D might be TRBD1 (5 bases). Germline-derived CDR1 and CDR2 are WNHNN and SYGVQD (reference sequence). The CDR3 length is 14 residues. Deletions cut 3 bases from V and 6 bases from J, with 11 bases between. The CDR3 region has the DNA TGCGCCAGCAGTGAAAAAGGGGTGGCCGGGGAGCTGTTTTTT. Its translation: CASSEKGVAGELFF.

The CDR3 coding sequence is TGTGCCAGTAGTAAATCCGGGACAGGGATCTACGAGCAGTACTTC. Residues: CASSKSGTGIYEQYF. This chain joins TRBV19 and TRBJ2-7, with 9 bases fitting TRBD1. V lost 4 bases and J lost 3; bases outside the gene matches: 7. The CDR3 covers 15 residues. Germline V gives CDR1 LNHDA, CDR2 SQIVND (reference sequence).

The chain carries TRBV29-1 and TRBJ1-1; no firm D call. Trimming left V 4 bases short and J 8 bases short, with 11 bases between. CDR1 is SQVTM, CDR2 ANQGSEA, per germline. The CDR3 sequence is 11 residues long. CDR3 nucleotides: TGCAGCGTTGTATCCGGGGTAGAAGCTTTCTTT. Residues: CSVVSGVEAFF.

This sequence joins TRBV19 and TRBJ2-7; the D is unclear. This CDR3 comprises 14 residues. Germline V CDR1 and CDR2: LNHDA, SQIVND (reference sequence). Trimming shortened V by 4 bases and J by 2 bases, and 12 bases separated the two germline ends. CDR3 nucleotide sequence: TGTGCCAGTAGTAGTCCGAATCCGACCTACGAGCAGTACTTC. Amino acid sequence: CASSSPNPTYEQYF.

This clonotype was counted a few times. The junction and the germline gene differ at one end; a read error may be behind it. CDR3 in DNA: TGTGCCAGCAGCCCGGAGGGGGCGGGAGCGGAACTCTACGAGCGGTACTTC. Protein sequence: CASSPEGAGAELYERYF. The chain carries TRBV5-4 and TRBJ2-7; D may match TRBD1 or TRBD2 (7 bases each). Germline CDR1 SGHNT, CDR2 YYREEE (reference sequence). The CDR3 runs to 17 residues.

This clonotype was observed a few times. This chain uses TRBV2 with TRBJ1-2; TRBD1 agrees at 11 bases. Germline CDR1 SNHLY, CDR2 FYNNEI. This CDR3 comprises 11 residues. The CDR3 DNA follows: TGTGCTAAGAGGGGACAGGGGGACTACACCTTC. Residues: CAKRGQGDYTF.

CDR3: CASRVPLASNEQFF. CDR3 nucleotide sequence: TGTGCCTCCAGAGTACCGCTCGCTAGCAATGAGCAGTTCTTC. V usage is TRBV2 and J usage is TRBJ2-1; D not certain. This CDR3 spans 14 amino acids. V shed 11 bases and J shed 6 bases, with 20 bases lying between them. Per germline, CDR1 SNHLY and CDR2 FYNNEI.

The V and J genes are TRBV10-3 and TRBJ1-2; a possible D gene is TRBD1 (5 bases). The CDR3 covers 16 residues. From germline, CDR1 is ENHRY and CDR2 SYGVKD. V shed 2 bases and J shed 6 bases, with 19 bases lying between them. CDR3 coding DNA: TGTGCCATCAGTGAGAGTCATTGGGACGGGCTCGATGGCTACACCTTC. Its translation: CAISESHWDGLDGYTF.